One T cell receptor (beta chain) is described in this entry. This specimen belongs to a study of blood T cell repertoires in COVID-19. Study details: In each case, the material was cDNA or gDNA derived from T cells, B-cell-depleted T cells, or PBMCs.

The authors' processing: Reference gene primers were amplified, and this amplification served to estimate nucleated cell counts. Sequencing used immunoSEQ multiplex PCR; TCRdb keeps in-frame clones, though not all of them. The V and J calls and clone size were taken over from that table, and D and trimming were inferred from the DNA. Here the sample spans over 40,000 clones, roughly 90% being singletons. Trimming shortened V by 4 bases and J by 8 bases, and 8 bases separated the two germline ends. This CDR3 region has 11 residues. Germline CDR1 SNHLY, CDR2 FYNNEI. This chain connects TRBV2 to TRBJ1-2; D gene ambiguous. Material for sequencing was peripheral blood. This sequence originates from a woman aged 80 or older with acute or convalescent COVID-19. In nucleotides, the CDR3 is TGTGCCAGCAGTGTTTACCGGGGCTACACCTTC. Translation gives CASSVYRGYTF.